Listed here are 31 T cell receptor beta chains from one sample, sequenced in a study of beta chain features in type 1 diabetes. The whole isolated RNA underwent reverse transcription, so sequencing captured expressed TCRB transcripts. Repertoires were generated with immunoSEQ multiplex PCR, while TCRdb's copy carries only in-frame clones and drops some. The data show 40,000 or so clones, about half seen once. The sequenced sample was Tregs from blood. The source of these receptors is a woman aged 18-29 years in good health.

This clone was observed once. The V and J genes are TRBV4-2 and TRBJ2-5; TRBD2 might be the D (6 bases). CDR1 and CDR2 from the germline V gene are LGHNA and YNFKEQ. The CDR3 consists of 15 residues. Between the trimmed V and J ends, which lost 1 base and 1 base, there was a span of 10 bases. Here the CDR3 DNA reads TGTGCCAGCAGCCAAGTCTCTAGCGCCCAAGAGACCCAGTACTTC. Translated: CASSQVSSAQETQYF.

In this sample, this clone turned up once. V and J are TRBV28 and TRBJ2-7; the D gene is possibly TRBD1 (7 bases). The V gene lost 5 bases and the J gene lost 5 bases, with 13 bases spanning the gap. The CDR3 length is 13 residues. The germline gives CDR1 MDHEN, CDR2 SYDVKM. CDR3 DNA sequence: TGTGCCAGCAGTCAGGGGGGTACCAACGAGCAGTACTTC. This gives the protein CASSQGGTNEQYF.

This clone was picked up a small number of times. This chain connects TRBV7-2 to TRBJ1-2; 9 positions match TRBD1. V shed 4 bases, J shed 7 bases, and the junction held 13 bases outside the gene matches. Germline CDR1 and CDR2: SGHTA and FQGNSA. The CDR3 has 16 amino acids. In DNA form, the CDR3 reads TGTGCCAGCAGCTGGCCTCCGGGACAGGGATATACTGGCTACACCTTC. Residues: CASSWPPGQGYTGYTF.

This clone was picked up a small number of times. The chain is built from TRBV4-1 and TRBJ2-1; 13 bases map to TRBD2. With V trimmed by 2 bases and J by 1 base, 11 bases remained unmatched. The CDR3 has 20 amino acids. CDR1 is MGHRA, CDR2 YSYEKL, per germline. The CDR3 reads CASSQQPGTSGKGSYNEQFF. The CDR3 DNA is TGCGCCAGCAGCCAACAACCCGGGACTAGCGGGAAGGGGTCCTACAATGAGCAGTTCTTC.

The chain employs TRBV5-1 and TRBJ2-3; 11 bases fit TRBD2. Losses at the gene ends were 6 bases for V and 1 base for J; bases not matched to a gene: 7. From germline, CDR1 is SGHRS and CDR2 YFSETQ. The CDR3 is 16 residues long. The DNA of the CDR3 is TGCGCCAGCAAAACGCTACTAGCGGGAGGCACAGATACGCAGTATTTT. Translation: CASKTLLAGGTDTQYF.

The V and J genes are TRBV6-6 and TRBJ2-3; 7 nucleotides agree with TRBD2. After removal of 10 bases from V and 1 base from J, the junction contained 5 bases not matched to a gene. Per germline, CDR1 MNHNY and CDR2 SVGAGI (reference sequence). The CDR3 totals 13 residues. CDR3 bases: TGTGCCAACGGACGGGGGGGCACAGATACGCAGTATTTT. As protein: CANGRGGTDTQYF.

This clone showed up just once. The DNA for the CDR3 is TGTGCCAGCAATGCGGACACTGGGGCCAACGTCCTGACTTTC. It specifies CASNADTGANVLTF. The rearrangement links TRBV7-2 to TRBJ2-6, with D possibly matching TRBD1 (5 bases). There are 14 residues in the CDR3. The V gene lost 7 bases and the J gene lost 2 bases, with 9 bases spanning the gap. In germline, CDR1 is SGHTA, CDR2 FQGNSA.

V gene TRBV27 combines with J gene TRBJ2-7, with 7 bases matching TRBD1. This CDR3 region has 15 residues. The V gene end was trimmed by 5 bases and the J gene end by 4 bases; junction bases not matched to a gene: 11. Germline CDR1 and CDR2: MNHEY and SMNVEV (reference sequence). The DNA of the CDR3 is TGTGCCAGCAGTCTTAAGGGGGCGCCAGCTTACGAGCAGTACTTC. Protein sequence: CASSLKGAPAYEQYF.

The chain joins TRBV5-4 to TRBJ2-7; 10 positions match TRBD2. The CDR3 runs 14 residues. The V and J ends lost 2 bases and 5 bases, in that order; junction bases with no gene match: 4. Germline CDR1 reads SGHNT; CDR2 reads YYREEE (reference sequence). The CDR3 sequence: CASSFLAGENEQYF. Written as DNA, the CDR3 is TGTGCCAGCAGCTTCCTAGCGGGAGAGAACGAGCAGTACTTC.

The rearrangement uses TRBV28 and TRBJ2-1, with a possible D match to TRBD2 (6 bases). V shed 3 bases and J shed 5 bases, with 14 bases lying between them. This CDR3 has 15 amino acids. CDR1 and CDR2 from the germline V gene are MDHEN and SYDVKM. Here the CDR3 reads CASSFRGSFNNEQFF. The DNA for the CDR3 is TGTGCCAGCAGTTTTCGGGGGAGTTTTAACAATGAGCAGTTCTTC.

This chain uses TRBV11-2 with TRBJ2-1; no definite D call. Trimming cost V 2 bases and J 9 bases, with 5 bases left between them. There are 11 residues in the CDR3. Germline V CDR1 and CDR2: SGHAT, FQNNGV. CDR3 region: CASSLQAEQFF. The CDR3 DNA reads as TGTGCCAGCAGCTTACAGGCTGAGCAGTTCTTC.

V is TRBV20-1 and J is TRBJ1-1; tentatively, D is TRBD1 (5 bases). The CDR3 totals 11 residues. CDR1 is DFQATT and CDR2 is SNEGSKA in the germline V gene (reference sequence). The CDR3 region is CFRDRNTEAFF. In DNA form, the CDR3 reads TGCTTCCGAGACAGGAACACTGAAGCTTTCTTT.

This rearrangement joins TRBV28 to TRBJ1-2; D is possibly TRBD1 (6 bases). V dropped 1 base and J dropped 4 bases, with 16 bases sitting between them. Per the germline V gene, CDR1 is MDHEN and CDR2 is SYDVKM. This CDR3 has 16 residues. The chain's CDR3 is CASSLSGWGPGYGYTF. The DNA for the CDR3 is TGTGCCAGCAGTTTATCAGGCTGGGGGCCGGGCTATGGCTACACCTTC.

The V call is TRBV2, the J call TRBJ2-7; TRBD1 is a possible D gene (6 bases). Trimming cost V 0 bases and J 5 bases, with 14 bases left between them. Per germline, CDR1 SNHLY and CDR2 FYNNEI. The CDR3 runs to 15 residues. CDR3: CASSEALLGANEQYF. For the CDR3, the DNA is TGTGCCAGCAGTGAAGCGCTACTGGGGGCTAACGAGCAGTACTTC.

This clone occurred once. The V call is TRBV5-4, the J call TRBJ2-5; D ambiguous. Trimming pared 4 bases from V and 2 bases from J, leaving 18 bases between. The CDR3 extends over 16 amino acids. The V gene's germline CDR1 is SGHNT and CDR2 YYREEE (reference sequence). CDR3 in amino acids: CASSSVATSFQETQYF. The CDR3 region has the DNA TGTGCCAGCAGCAGCGTCGCGACCTCCTTTCAAGAGACCCAGTACTTC. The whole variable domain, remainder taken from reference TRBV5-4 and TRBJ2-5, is ETGVTQSPTHLIKTRGQQVTLRCSSQSGHNTVSWYQQALGQGPQFIFQYYREEENGRGNFPPRFSGLQFPNYSSELNVNALELDDSALYLCASSSVATSFQETQYFGPGTRLLVL.

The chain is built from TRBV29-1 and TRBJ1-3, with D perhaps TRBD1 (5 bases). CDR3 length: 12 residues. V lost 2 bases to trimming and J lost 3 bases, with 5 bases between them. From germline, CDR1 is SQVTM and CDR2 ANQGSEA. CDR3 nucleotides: TGCAGCGTTGAACAGGGTGGAAACACCATATATTTT. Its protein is CSVEQGGNTIYF.

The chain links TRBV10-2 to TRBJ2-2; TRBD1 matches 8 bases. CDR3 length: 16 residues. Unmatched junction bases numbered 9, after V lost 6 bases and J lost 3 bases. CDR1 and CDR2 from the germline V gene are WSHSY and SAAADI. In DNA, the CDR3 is TGCGCCAGCAGGGACCGGACAGGGAAGGACACCGGGGAGCTGTTTTTT. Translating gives CASRDRTGKDTGELFF.

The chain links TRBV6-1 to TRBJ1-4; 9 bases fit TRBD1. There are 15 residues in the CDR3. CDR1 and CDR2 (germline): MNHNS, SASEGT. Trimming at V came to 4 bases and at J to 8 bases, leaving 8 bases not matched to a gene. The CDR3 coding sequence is TGTGCCAGCAGTGCCTTCGGGACAGGGCGGGAAAAACTGTTTTTT. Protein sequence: CASSAFGTGREKLFF.

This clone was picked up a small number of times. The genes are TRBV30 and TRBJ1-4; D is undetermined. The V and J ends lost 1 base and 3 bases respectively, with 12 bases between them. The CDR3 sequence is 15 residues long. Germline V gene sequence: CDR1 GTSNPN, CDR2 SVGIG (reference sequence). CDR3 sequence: CAWSASLTPNEKLFF. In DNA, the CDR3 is TGTGCCTGGAGTGCCAGTCTGACACCTAATGAAAAACTGTTTTTT.

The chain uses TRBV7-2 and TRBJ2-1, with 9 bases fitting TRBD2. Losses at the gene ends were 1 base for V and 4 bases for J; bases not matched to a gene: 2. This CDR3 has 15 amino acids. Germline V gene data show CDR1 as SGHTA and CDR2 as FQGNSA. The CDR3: CASSLGGRVYNEQFF. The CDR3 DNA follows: TGTGCCAGCAGCTTAGGCGGGAGGGTATACAATGAGCAGTTCTTC. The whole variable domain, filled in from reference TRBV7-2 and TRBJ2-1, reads GAGVSQSPSNKVTEKGKDVELRCDPISGHTALYWYRQSLGQGLEFLIYFQGNSAPDKSGLPSDRFSAERTGGSVSTLTIQRTQQEDSAVYLCASSLGGRVYNEQFFGPGTRLTVL.

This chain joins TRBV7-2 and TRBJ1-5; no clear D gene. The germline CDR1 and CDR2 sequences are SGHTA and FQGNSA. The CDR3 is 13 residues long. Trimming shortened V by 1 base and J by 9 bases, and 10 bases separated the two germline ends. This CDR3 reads CASSLVLGRPQHF. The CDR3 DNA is TGTGCCAGCAGCTTAGTTCTCGGTCGGCCCCAGCATTTT.

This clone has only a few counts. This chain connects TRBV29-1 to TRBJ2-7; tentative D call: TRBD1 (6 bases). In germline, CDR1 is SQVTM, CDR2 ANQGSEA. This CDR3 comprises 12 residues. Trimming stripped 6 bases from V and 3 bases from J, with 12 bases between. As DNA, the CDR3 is TGCAGCGTCCAGGACAGTGGCTACGAGCAGTACTTC. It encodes CSVQDSGYEQYF.

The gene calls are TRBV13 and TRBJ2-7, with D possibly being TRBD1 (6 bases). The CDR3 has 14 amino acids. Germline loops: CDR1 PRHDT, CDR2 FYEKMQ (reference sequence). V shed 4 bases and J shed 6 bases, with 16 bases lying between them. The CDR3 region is CASSSRGHLREQYF. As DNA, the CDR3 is TGTGCCAGCAGCTCCAGGGGACACTTACGCGAGCAGTACTTC.

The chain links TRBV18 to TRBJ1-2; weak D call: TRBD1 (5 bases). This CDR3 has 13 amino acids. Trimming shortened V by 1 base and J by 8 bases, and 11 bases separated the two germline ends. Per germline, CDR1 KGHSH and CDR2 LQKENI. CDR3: CASSPQAGMGYTF. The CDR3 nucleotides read TGTGCCAGCTCACCACAAGCAGGGATGGGCTACACCTTC. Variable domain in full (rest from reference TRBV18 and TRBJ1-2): NAGVMQNPRHLVRRRGQEARLRCSPMKGHSHVYWYRQLPEEGLKFMVYLQKENIIDESGMPKERFSAEFPKEGPSILRIQQVVRGDSAAYFCASSPQAGMGYTFGSGTRLTVV.

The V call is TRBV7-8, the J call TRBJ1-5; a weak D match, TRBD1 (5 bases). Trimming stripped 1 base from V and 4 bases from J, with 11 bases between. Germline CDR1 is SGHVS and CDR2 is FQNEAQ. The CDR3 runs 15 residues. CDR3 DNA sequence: TGTGCCAGCAGCTTAGGCTCAAGGGGAAATCAGCCCCAGCATTTT. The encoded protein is CASSLGSRGNQPQHF.

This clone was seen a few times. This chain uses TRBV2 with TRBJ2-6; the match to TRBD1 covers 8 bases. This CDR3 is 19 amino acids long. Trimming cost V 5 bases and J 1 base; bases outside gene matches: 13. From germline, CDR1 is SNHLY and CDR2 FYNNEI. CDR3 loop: CASSTPGWDRRSGANVLTF. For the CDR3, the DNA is TGTGCCAGCAGTACCCCCGGGTGGGACAGGAGATCTGGGGCCAACGTCCTGACTTTC.

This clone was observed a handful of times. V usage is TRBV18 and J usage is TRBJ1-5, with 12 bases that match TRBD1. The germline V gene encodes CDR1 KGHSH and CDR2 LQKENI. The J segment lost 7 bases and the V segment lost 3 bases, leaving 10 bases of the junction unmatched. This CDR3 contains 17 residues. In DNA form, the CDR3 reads TGTGCCAGCTCACCGGTCGGGACAGGGGGCAGGGGGCAGCCCCAGCATTTT. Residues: CASSPVGTGGRGQPQHF.

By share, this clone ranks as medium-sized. In nucleotides, the CDR3 is TGTGCCAGCAGCTTAGACGGGAGCTATGGCTACACCTTC. Translation: CASSLDGSYGYTF. The chain links TRBV7-9 to TRBJ1-2; D remains unclear. The CDR3 runs to 13 residues. Germline lookup yields CDR1 SEHNR and CDR2 FQNEAQ (reference sequence). Trimming stripped 1 base from V and 4 bases from J, with 7 bases between.

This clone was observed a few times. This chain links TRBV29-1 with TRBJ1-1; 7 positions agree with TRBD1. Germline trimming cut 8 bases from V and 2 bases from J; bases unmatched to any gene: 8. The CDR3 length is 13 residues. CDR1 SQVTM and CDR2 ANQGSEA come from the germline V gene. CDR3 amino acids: CSTQGQSNTEAFF. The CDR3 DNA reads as TGCAGCACCCAGGGACAGTCTAACACTGAAGCTTTCTTT.

CDR3 sequence reads: CAWSPKGQGAIHGYTF. DNA for the CDR3: TGTGCCTGGAGTCCGAAAGGACAGGGGGCGATCCATGGCTACACCTTC. The J gene is TRBJ1-2, the V gene TRBV30, with TRBD1 matching 11 bases. Per germline, CDR1 GTSNPN and CDR2 SVGIG (reference sequence). The length of the CDR3 is 16 residues. The trim removed 2 bases at V and 6 bases at J, leaving 11 bases unmatched.

The CDR3 protein is CASSPSGVAGGGTGELFF. The CDR3 region has the DNA TGCGCCAGCAGCCCCTCAGGGGTAGCGGGAGGAGGAACCGGGGAGCTGTTTTTT. The rearrangement uses TRBV5-1 and TRBJ2-2, with 10 bases lining up with TRBD2. The CDR3 loop spans 18 amino acids. After removal of 4 bases from V and 5 bases from J, the junction contained 14 bases not matched to a gene. Germline-derived CDR1 and CDR2 are SGHRS and YFSETQ.